The rows below give T cell receptor beta chains drawn from one sample of a study of memory CD4+ T cells and cytomegalovirus serostatus. Sequencing used immunoSEQ multiplex PCR; TCRdb keeps in-frame clones, though not all of them. The table has roughly 60,000 clones, about 81% seen once. The sequencing input was memory CD4+ T cells from blood. These receptors came from an adult in good health and CMV-seronegative. Each CDR3 is given with its conserved first and last residue. Size is stated for part of the rows, as once, few or many counts, or as a class when the clone is expanded.

v_call: TRBV5-1; clone_size: once; j_call: TRBJ2-3; cdr3_aa: CASSQGLAKTDTQYF
v_call: TRBV4-3; clone_size: NA; j_call: TRBJ2-2; cdr3_aa: CASSRLGQGMNTGELFF
v_call: TRBV27; clone_size: NA; j_call: TRBJ2-7; cdr3_aa: CASSWGLAEPYEQYF
v_call: TRBV14; clone_size: NA; j_call: TRBJ2-7; cdr3_aa: CASSQVYRDYEQYF
v_call: TRBV14; clone_size: NA; j_call: TRBJ1-2; cdr3_aa: CASSQQTGVGSGYTF
v_call: TRBV5-4; clone_size: few; j_call: TRBJ2-7; cdr3_aa: CASSSRAQGGYEQYF
v_call: TRBV7-2; clone_size: NA; j_call: TRBJ2-4; cdr3_aa: CASSLAPAGGENIQYF
v_call: TRBV14; clone_size: NA; j_call: TRBJ2-5; cdr3_aa: CASSQWDRGRETQYF
v_call: TRBV7-9; clone_size: once; j_call: TRBJ2-1; cdr3_aa: CASSLRLTHFDSSYNEQFF
v_call: TRBV5-4; clone_size: NA; j_call: TRBJ2-7; cdr3_aa: CASGNQRGDYEQYF
v_call: TRBV2; clone_size: few; j_call: TRBJ2-3; cdr3_aa: CASRSGRSTDTQYF
v_call: TRBV15; clone_size: NA; j_call: TRBJ1-5; cdr3_aa: CATSRGGDRDSNQPQHF
v_call: TRBV27; clone_size: NA; j_call: TRBJ1-1; cdr3_aa: CASSLDLGGRNTEAFF
v_call: TRBV7-9; clone_size: NA; j_call: TRBJ2-3; cdr3_aa: CASSLVGEVNTQYF
v_call: TRBV5-4; clone_size: NA; j_call: TRBJ2-1; cdr3_aa: CASSKRHNEQFF
v_call: TRBV6-5; clone_size: NA; j_call: TRBJ2-1; cdr3_aa: CASSQGGDYNEQFF
v_call: TRBV7-9; clone_size: NA; j_call: TRBJ2-3; cdr3_aa: CASSAGSYTQYF